This entry features one T cell receptor (beta chain) sequence. The data were obtained in a study of blood T cells in healthy people across ages. The authors ran a second PCR of roughly 6 to 12 cycles using a sample-barcoded 5' primer and a J-beta primer mix. Via MiXCR, TCRdb re-called the 5' RACE reads, giving one row per CDR3 protein. The sample records about 720,000 distinct CDR3 sequences, about a fifth being singletons. Trimming stripped 8 bases from V and 4 bases from J, with 9 bases between. Germline values: CDR1 SGHTA, CDR2 FQGNSA. The CDR3 covers 12 residues. The V and J genes are TRBV7-2 and TRBJ1-3; TRBD1 is a possible D gene (5 bases). This receptor was taken from a man aged 70-80 years in good health. The material sequenced was blood. This chain's CDR3 is CASGQGGNTIYF. Here the CDR3 DNA reads TGTGCCAGCGGCCAGGGCGGAAACACCATATATTTT.